These 12 T cell receptor beta chains originate from one sample sequenced in a study of cytomegalovirus exposure and HLA in healthy donors. Profiled with immunoSEQ multiplex PCR; TCRdb holds only in-frame clones, not every one. The sample yields around 120,000 clones, about 91% seen once. Specimen: PBMCs. Every receptor here comes from a man younger than 30 in good health and CMV-seronegative.

V and J are TRBV6-5 and TRBJ2-7, with D uncertain. Between the trimmed V and J ends, which lost 2 bases and 0 bases, there was a span of 8 bases. The V gene's germline CDR1 is MNHEY and CDR2 SVGAGI. The CDR3 has 14 amino acids. The DNA for the CDR3 is TGTGCCAGCAGTTACCAAGGAGACTCCTACGAGCAGTACTTC. Translation gives CASSYQGDSYEQYF.

This chain links TRBV10-1 with TRBJ1-4; no firm D call. V lost 1 base and J lost 0, with 9 bases in between. Germline CDR1 WNHNN, CDR2 SYGVQD (reference sequence). The CDR3 is 16 amino acids. CDR3 DNA sequence: TGCGCCAGCAGTGAGTACGGGGAAGCAACTAATGAAAAACTGTTTTTT. Its translation: CASSEYGEATNEKLFF.

This clone was detected only once. V is TRBV2 and J is TRBJ1-3; TRBD1 aligns across 10 bases. Germline values: CDR1 SNHLY, CDR2 FYNNEI. The trim removed 4 bases at V and 1 base at J, leaving 1 base unmatched. This CDR3 region has 15 residues. The CDR3 region is CASSGDRGSGNTIYF. The CDR3 coding sequence is TGTGCCAGCAGTGGGGACAGGGGTTCTGGAAACACCATATATTTT. The full variable domain, rest sourced from reference TRBV2 and TRBJ1-3, is EPEVTQTPSHQVTQMGQEVILRCVPISNHLYFYWYRQILGQKVEFLVSFYNNEISEKSEIFDDQFSVERPDGSNFTLKIRSTKLEDSAMYFCASSGDRGSGNTIYFGEGSWLTVV.

Concerning this clone: Other nucleotide sequences from this sample produce the same CDR3. This rearrangement joins TRBV6-5 to TRBJ2-3, with 8 bases matching TRBD2. CDR3 length: 13 amino acids. Trimming took 5 bases from V and 3 from J; bases not matched to a gene: 1. In germline, CDR1 is MNHEY, CDR2 SVGAGI. The CDR3 reads CASSRGGTDTQYF. The CDR3 DNA follows: TGTGCCAGCAGTCGGGGGGGTACAGATACGCAGTATTTT.

The chain uses TRBV6-5 and TRBJ1-1; 7 nucleotides line up with TRBD1. The CDR3 loop spans 13 amino acids. The V and J ends lost 5 bases and 7 bases, in that order; junction bases with no gene match: 7. In germline, CDR1 is MNHEY, CDR2 SVGAGI. The CDR3: CASSDRVRSEAFF. The CDR3 DNA follows: TGTGCCAGCAGTGACAGGGTTCGAAGTGAAGCTTTCTTT.

The chain uses TRBV5-1 and TRBJ1-2; TRBD1 agrees at 7 bases. Germline V lookup: CDR1 SGHRS, CDR2 YFSETQ. The CDR3 covers 15 residues. V lost 0 bases and J lost 8; bases outside the gene matches: 10. The CDR3 DNA is TGCGCCAGCAGCTTGGTATCGGACAGGTCGGAAGGCTACACCTTC. Its protein is CASSLVSDRSEGYTF.

This chain uses TRBV2 with TRBJ1-4; 7 bases agree with TRBD1. The CDR3 spans 13 residues. The trim removed 4 bases at V and 5 bases at J, leaving 1 base unmatched. Germline V lookup: CDR1 SNHLY, CDR2 FYNNEI. The CDR3 loop reads CASSGDRNEKLFF. The CDR3 bases are TGTGCCAGCAGTGGGGACAGAAATGAAAAACTGTTTTTT. Full variable domain (missing parts from reference TRBV2 and TRBJ1-4): EPEVTQTPSHQVTQMGQEVILRCVPISNHLYFYWYRQILGQKVEFLVSFYNNEISEKSEIFDDQFSVERPDGSNFTLKIRSTKLEDSAMYFCASSGDRNEKLFFGSGTQLSVL.

In this sample, this clone turned up a few times. This chain links TRBV2 with TRBJ1-1; 7 bases are shared with TRBD1. The trim removed 9 bases at V and 4 bases at J, leaving 2 bases unmatched. Germline CDR1 is SNHLY and CDR2 is FYNNEI. The CDR3 length is 11 residues. DNA of the CDR3: TGTGCCAGTGACAGGGTCACTGAAGCTTTCTTT. Protein sequence: CASDRVTEAFF.

This rearrangement joins TRBV5-4 to TRBJ2-7; TRBD1 matches at 8 bases. The length of the CDR3 is 11 residues. CDR1 and CDR2 (germline): SGHNT, YYREEE (reference sequence). V shed 3 bases, J shed 12 bases, and the junction held 5 bases outside the gene matches. Here the CDR3 DNA reads TGTGCCAGCAGCTCAGGGGGCGTCACGTACTTC. Translated, it gives CASSSGGVTYF.

This chain links TRBV10-3 with TRBJ1-1, with TRBD1 matching over 7 bases. CDR1 is ENHRY, CDR2 SYGVKD, per germline. The CDR3 runs 14 residues. Unmatched junction bases numbered 4, after V lost 5 bases and J lost 1 base. The CDR3, as DNA: TGTGCCATCAGTCCCGGGACAGAGAACACTGAAGCTTTCTTT. Encoded protein: CAISPGTENTEAFF.

This clone came up a few times. The rearrangement uses TRBV4-1 and TRBJ2-7; D possibly corresponds to TRBD2 (5 bases). Trimming stripped 0 bases from V and 2 bases from J, with 11 bases between. Per the germline V gene, CDR1 is MGHRA and CDR2 is YSYEKL. The CDR3 consists of 15 residues. The CDR3 bases are TGCGCCAGCAGCCAAGATCGGCCGGGAACCTACGAGCAGTACTTC. Its translation: CASSQDRPGTYEQYF.

This chain joins TRBV19 and TRBJ2-2; 11 bases are a match to TRBD2. Per germline, CDR1 LNHDA and CDR2 SQIVND (reference sequence). The CDR3 is 20 residues long. The J segment lost 5 bases and the V segment lost 5 bases, leaving 19 bases of the junction unmatched. The CDR3 protein is CASSAIKLAGVSSGTGELFF. The DNA for the CDR3 is TGTGCCAGTAGTGCAATCAAACTAGCGGGAGTATCATCGGGGACCGGGGAGCTGTTTTTT.